This TCR beta chain is drawn from a study of T cell repertoires and HLA-DP antigens. Study-wide results and caveats: Total CD4+ responders were stimulated by HeLa antigen-presenting cells.

This CDR3 has 14 amino acids. Trimming shortened V by 5 bases and J by 7 bases, and 17 bases separated the two germline ends. Germline-derived CDR1 and CDR2 are SEHNR and FQNEAQ (reference sequence). Repertoires were generated with immunoSEQ multiplex PCR, while TCRdb's copy carries only in-frame clones and drops some. The sample includes approximately 100,000 clones, approximately 86% of them seen just once. With respect to this clone: Its antigen is as yet unknown.

Material for sequencing was CD4+ T cells from PBMCs. The chain couples TRBV7-9 to TRBJ1-2; D is ambiguous. The sequence came from a man aged 50 or older in good health and CMV-seronegative. The CDR3 nucleotides are TGTGCCAGCAGCCTCCTTTCTACGGAAAGTGGCTACACCTTC. Its protein product is CASSLLSTESGYTF. Full variable domain (outside the CDR3, taken from reference TRBV7-9 and TRBJ1-2): DTGVSQNPRHKITKRGQNVTFRCDPISEHNRLYWYRQTLGQGPEFLTYFQNEAQLEKSRLLSDRFSAERPKGSFSTLEIQRTEQGDSAMYLCASSLLSTESGYTFGSGTRLTVV.